These 6 T cell receptor beta chains were all obtained from the same sample, sequenced in a study of cytomegalovirus exposure and HLA in healthy donors (dated by TCRdb to the late 2010s). The method behind the library was the immunoSEQ multiplex PCR assay. For the multiplex PCR, a mixture combining 60 forward primers for TCR Vbeta segments and 13 reverse primers for TCR Jbeta segments was used. TCRdb took over this immuneACCESS table, retaining in-frame rearrangements with V and J assigned. Such tables are incomplete; in checked studies, under half of the missing clones stem from an unresolved V gene, and the remainder is unexplained. A total of 150,000 to 200,000 clones appear in this sample, around 67% of them only once. Clones ranked in the top ten supply less than 5% of the sample. Sequencing was performed on PBMCs. Receptor source: a woman aged 18-35 years in good health and CMV-seropositive.

The V and J genes are TRBV6-5 and TRBJ1-4, with a weak D call TRBD1 (5 bases). The V end lost 7 bases, the J end lost 6 bases, and 18 bases lay between the germline ends. CDR1 MNHEY and CDR2 SVGAGI come from the germline V gene. The CDR3 runs 15 residues. CDR3 bases: TGTGCCAGCACCCCGGTCGGGGGGATCGATGAAAAACTGTTTTTT. Amino acids: CASTPVGGIDEKLFF.

This rearrangement joins TRBV27 to TRBJ2-7, with 8 bases matching TRBD2. V gave up 6 bases and J gave up 9 bases; unmatched junction bases: 13. This CDR3 contains 14 residues. Germline V gene data show CDR1 as MNHEY and CDR2 as SMNVEV (reference sequence). This CDR3 is CASRSGGLGTGQYF. CDR3 bases: TGTGCCAGCAGAAGCGGGGGCCTTGGTACCGGGCAGTACTTC.

The V and J genes are TRBV10-3 and TRBJ2-5; 7 bases line up with TRBD1. The junction had 6 bases not matched to a gene; V was cut back by 2 bases and J by 3 bases. The CDR3 extends over 15 amino acids. Germline CDR1 reads ENHRY; CDR2 reads SYGVKD. Here the CDR3 DNA reads TGTGCCATCAGTGAGCCGGGACAGATAAAAGAGACCCAGTACTTC. This translates into CAISEPGQIKETQYF.

The rearrangement links TRBV29-1 to TRBJ1-1, with TRBD1 identical over 7 bases. The J segment lost 4 bases and the V segment lost 1 base, leaving 6 bases of the junction unmatched. Germline CDR1 and CDR2: SQVTM and ANQGSEA. The CDR3 has 14 residues. As DNA, the CDR3 is TGCAGCGTTGAAGGGAGCCAGGGGGGCACTGAAGCTTTCTTT. Translation: CSVEGSQGGTEAFF.

J is TRBJ2-5 and V is TRBV9; a possible D gene is TRBD1 (6 bases). The tail of the sequence fits TRBJ2-7 better, so the J call may be wrong. The CDR3 is made up of 15 amino acids. CDR1 is SGDLS, CDR2 YYNGEE, per germline. CDR3 protein: CASSVADRSSYEQYF. Written as DNA, the CDR3 is TGTGCCAGCAGCGTAGCTGACAGGTCCTCCTACGAGCAGTACTTC.

The CDR3 nucleotides are TGTGCCAGCAGCGTAGGGTGGTCAGCGGGAGGGTCAGATACGCAGTATTTT. It codes for CASSVGWSAGGSDTQYF. The chain uses TRBV9 and TRBJ2-3; 10 positions match TRBD2. V lost 0 bases, J lost 4 bases, and 8 bases stayed unmatched. In germline, CDR1 is SGDLS, CDR2 YYNGEE. The CDR3 covers 17 residues.